Listed here are 30 T cell receptor beta chains from one sample, sequenced in a study of blood T cell repertoires in COVID-19 (dated by TCRdb to 2020 to 2021). The library was built by means of the immunoSEQ multiplex PCR assay. TCRdb provides this immuneACCESS table in a form limited to in-frame rearrangements. Some clones are lacking; in checked studies, under half of them reflect an unresolved V gene, and why the rest are absent is not known. The sample table records about 170,000 clones; around 90% of these occur just once. About a quarter of the sample comes from the top ten. The sample consisted of peripheral blood. Receptors originate from a man in his sixties with acute or convalescent COVID-19.

The table lists this clone with a count of one. The chain uses TRBV5-1 and TRBJ2-5, with 8 bases aligning to TRBD1. The CDR3 sequence is 13 residues long. Germline V lookup: CDR1 SGHRS, CDR2 YFSETQ. Losses at the gene ends were 3 bases for V and 3 bases for J; bases not matched to a gene: 1. The CDR3 nucleotides are TGCGCCAGCAGCTCGACAGGGGAAGAGACCCAGTACTTC. Amino acids: CASSSTGEETQYF.

This clone was observed a handful of times. The chain has TRBV11-2 and TRBJ2-5; TRBD1 matches 8 bases. From germline, CDR1 is SGHAT and CDR2 FQNNGV. The CDR3 is 18 amino acids. J was trimmed by 3 bases and V by 5 bases; bases with no gene match: 17. The chain's CDR3 is CASSPDRQGAPSKETQYF. The CDR3 nucleotides read TGTGCCAGCAGCCCCGACCGGCAGGGGGCCCCTTCCAAAGAGACCCAGTACTTC.

About this clone: At the DNA level, this CDR3 is encoded by other sequences in the same sample as well. The CDR3 spells CASSLAGGNTGELFF. For the CDR3, the DNA is TGTGCCAGCAGTTTAGCGGGAGGGAACACCGGGGAGCTGTTTTTT. This sequence joins TRBV6-5 and TRBJ2-2, with 10 positions matching TRBD2. V shed 4 bases, J shed 1 base, and the junction held 0 bases outside the gene matches. The CDR3 sequence is 15 residues long. Looked up from germline, CDR1 is MNHEY and CDR2 is SVGAGI.

This chain links TRBV7-9 with TRBJ1-2; D call uncertain. V gave up 5 bases and J gave up 8 bases, with 24 bases separating them. This CDR3 region has 16 residues. CDR1 and CDR2 (germline): SEHNR, FQNEAQ (reference sequence). The CDR3 region has the DNA TGTGCCAGCAGCCTAGGTGACGGAGGGCTAGGTTCCGGCTACACCTTC. It codes for CASSLGDGGLGSGYTF.

This clone was found a few times. This rearrangement joins TRBV30 to TRBJ2-7; D perhaps matches TRBD2 (6 bases). Germline-derived CDR1 and CDR2 are GTSNPN and SVGIG (reference sequence). Trimming removed 2 bases from V and 1 base from J, with 9 bases in between. This CDR3 spans 13 amino acids. The CDR3 bases are TGTGCCTGGAGTTTGGGACTGTCCTACGAGCAGTACTTC. It encodes CAWSLGLSYEQYF.

A few counts support this clone. The genes are TRBV19 and TRBJ1-5, with 7 bases lining up with TRBD1. V gave up 7 bases and J gave up 2 bases; unmatched junction bases: 8. Per germline, CDR1 LNHDA and CDR2 SQIVND (reference sequence). This CDR3 has 15 residues. The CDR3 DNA is TGTGCCAGTAAGGACGACAGGGTCGGCAATCAGCCCCAGCATTTT. This encodes CASKDDRVGNQPQHF.

The chain has TRBV2 and TRBJ2-7, with D hard to call. The V gene lost 5 bases and the J gene lost 6 bases, with 8 bases spanning the gap. CDR3 length equals 11 residues. The germline CDR1 and CDR2 sequences are SNHLY and FYNNEI. The CDR3, as DNA: TGTGCCAGCAGTTACTCAGGCGAGCAGTACGTC. This sequence encodes CASSYSGEQYV.

The chain couples TRBV30 to TRBJ1-1; 8 nucleotides match TRBD1. CDR3 length: 16 residues. The V and J ends lost 1 base and 1 base, in that order; junction bases with no gene match: 8. Germline values: CDR1 GTSNPN, CDR2 SVGIG (reference sequence). The CDR3 reads CAWSGKIGQGNTEAFF. CDR3 coding DNA: TGTGCCTGGAGTGGGAAGATAGGACAGGGGAACACTGAAGCTTTCTTT.

This clone has just one count. This chain uses TRBV5-1 with TRBJ2-1, with 8 bases matching TRBD1. This CDR3 is 14 amino acids long. The ends lost 10 bases at V and 7 bases at J; junction bases unmatched: 13. The germline V gene encodes CDR1 SGHRS and CDR2 YFSETQ. The CDR3 sequence is CASSGGLAPNEQFF. The CDR3 DNA reads TGCGCCTCCTCAGGGGGCCTTGCCCCAAATGAGCAGTTCTTC. The entire variable domain, with the rest obtained from reference TRBV5-1 and TRBJ2-1, is as follows: KAGVTQTPRYLIKTRGQQVTLSCSPISGHRSVSWYQQTPGQGLQFLFEYFSETQRNKGNFPGRFSGRQFSNSRSEMNVSTLELGDSALYLCASSGGLAPNEQFFGPGTRLTVL.

This clone turned up a few times. The chain combines TRBV24-1 with TRBJ2-2, with D maybe TRBD2 (5 bases). Germline lookup yields CDR1 KGHDR and CDR2 SFDVKD. The CDR3 spans 19 residues. Between the trimmed V and J ends, which lost 0 bases and 3 bases, there was a span of 19 bases. CDR3 sequence: CATSDLRSAWRGHTGELFF. CDR3 in DNA: TGTGCCACCAGTGATTTGAGGTCAGCTTGGAGAGGGCACACCGGGGAGCTGTTTTTT.

Worth noting for this clone: An end of the junction differs from the germline gene, which may be a read error. The chain couples TRBV24-1 to TRBJ1-1, with 9 bases matching TRBD1. Germline V gives CDR1 KGHDR, CDR2 SFDVKD. The CDR3 has 14 residues. The CDR3 DNA follows: TGTGCCACCAGTGATCCTGGGACAGGGTCCCGCCTTGTCTTT. Translation gives CATSDPGTGSRLVF.

The chain links TRBV6-4 to TRBJ1-2, with 7 bases fitting TRBD1. The CDR3 has 15 residues. Germline loops: CDR1 MRHNA, CDR2 SNTAGT. The V segment lost 5 bases and the J segment 4 bases; nucleotides outside the gene matches: 10. CDR3 loop: CASSRNPGQFYGYTF. The CDR3 nucleotides read TGTGCCAGCAGTCGAAACCCGGGACAGTTCTATGGCTACACCTTC.

The chain links TRBV7-9 to TRBJ2-6; D not resolved. V lost 11 bases and J lost 4, with 6 bases in between. Germline V gene data show CDR1 as SEHNR and CDR2 as FQNEAQ (reference sequence). The CDR3 consists of 11 residues. Written as DNA, the CDR3 is TGTGCCTCACAAGGGGCCAACGTCCTGACTTTC. Translating gives CASQGANVLTF. Variable domain in full (rest from reference TRBV7-9 and TRBJ2-6): DTGVSQNPRHKITKRGQNVTFRCDPISEHNRLYWYRQTLGQGPEFLTYFQNEAQLEKSRLLSDRFSAERPKGSFSTLEIQRTEQGDSAMYLCASQGANVLTFGAGSRLTVL.

The chain uses TRBV19 and TRBJ2-4; 7 nucleotides match TRBD1. The CDR3 sequence is 15 residues long. The junction had 6 bases not matched to a gene; V was cut back by 3 bases and J by 4 bases. Germline V gives CDR1 LNHDA, CDR2 SQIVND (reference sequence). For the CDR3, the DNA is TGTGCCAGTAGTATCCCAGGGGGTTGGAAAAACATTCAGTACTTC. It yields the protein CASSIPGGWKNIQYF.

V usage is TRBV5-1 and J usage is TRBJ1-1; D is possibly TRBD1 (5 bases). The V gene lost 1 base and the J gene lost 1 base, with 11 bases spanning the gap. Germline CDR1 SGHRS, CDR2 YFSETQ. The CDR3 is made up of 15 amino acids. The CDR3 spells CASSLRWGGNTEAFF. The CDR3 bases are TGCGCCAGCAGCTTGAGGTGGGGCGGGAACACTGAAGCTTTCTTT.

This clone was recorded a few times. The chain is built from TRBV11-2 and TRBJ1-5, with D possibly matching TRBD1 (5 bases). CDR1 and CDR2 from the germline V gene are SGHAT and FQNNGV. CDR3 length: 13 amino acids. V dropped 3 bases and J dropped 6 bases, with 9 bases sitting between them. CDR3 amino acids: CASSLGGGQPQHF. In nucleotides, the CDR3 is TGTGCCAGCAGCTTGGGGGGGGGTCAGCCCCAGCATTTT.

V gene TRBV7-2 combines with J gene TRBJ1-5; 8 nucleotides match TRBD1. This CDR3 region has 15 residues. Unmatched junction bases numbered 8, after V lost 4 bases and J lost 6 bases. Germline V CDR1 and CDR2: SGHTA, FQGNSA. CDR3 sequence: CASSSGAGGFQPQHF. The DNA for the CDR3 is TGTGCCAGCAGCTCAGGGGCAGGGGGCTTTCAGCCCCAGCATTTT.

The chain links TRBV4-2 to TRBJ2-7, with 9 bases lining up with TRBD2. This CDR3 has 16 amino acids. The J segment lost 4 bases and the V segment lost 0 bases, leaving 7 bases of the junction unmatched. The germline V gene has CDR1 LGHNA and CDR2 YNFKEQ. CDR3 in amino acids: CASSQDASGIVYEQYF. DNA for the CDR3: TGTGCCAGCAGCCAAGATGCTAGCGGGATCGTTTACGAGCAGTACTTC.

This chain uses TRBV9 with TRBJ1-1, with 12 positions matching TRBD1. Germline assignment: CDR1 SGDLS and CDR2 YYNGEE. This CDR3 comprises 15 residues. Trimming cost V 3 bases and J 4 bases; bases outside gene matches: 4. This chain's CDR3 is CASSAGTGGFTEAFF. In DNA form, the CDR3 reads TGTGCCAGCAGCGCGGGGACAGGGGGCTTCACTGAAGCTTTCTTT.

The CDR3 DNA sequence: TGTGCCAGCAGCTTGGGGAGGCAGATGAACACTGAAGCTTTCTTT. As protein: CASSLGRQMNTEAFF. This rearrangement joins TRBV5-4 to TRBJ1-1; no clear D gene. The CDR3 is 15 residues long. Germline V CDR1 and CDR2: SGHNT, YYREEE (reference sequence). The V gene lost 0 bases and the J gene lost 0 bases, with 9 bases spanning the gap. The whole variable domain, remainder taken from reference TRBV5-4 and TRBJ1-1, is ETGVTQSPTHLIKTRGQQVTLRCSSQSGHNTVSWYQQALGQGPQFIFQYYREEENGRGNFPPRFSGLQFPNYSSELNVNALELDDSALYLCASSLGRQMNTEAFFGQGTRLTVV.

The gene calls are TRBV19 and TRBJ1-3; D gene uncertain. Germline CDR1 reads LNHDA; CDR2 reads SQIVND (reference sequence). The CDR3 covers 15 residues. V lost 5 bases, J lost 4 bases, and 15 bases lay in between. CDR3 in amino acids: CASSGRQVVGNTIYF. The CDR3 region has the DNA TGTGCCAGTAGTGGCCGGCAGGTGGTGGGAAACACCATATATTTT.

The CDR3 DNA reads as TGCGCCAGTACCGGGATCCCACACACCGGGGAGCTGTTTTTT. It specifies CASTGIPHTGELFF. The chain is built from TRBV5-1 and TRBJ2-2; D possibly corresponds to TRBD2 (5 bases). Trimming pared 8 bases from V and 3 bases from J, leaving 14 bases between. CDR1 SGHRS and CDR2 YFSETQ come from the germline V gene. CDR3 length: 14 residues.

This clone was counted only a few times. The V call is TRBV12-5, the J call TRBJ1-3, with 9 positions matching TRBD1. This CDR3 has 14 residues. V dropped 5 bases and J dropped 1; count of bases not matched to a gene: 0. CDR1 and CDR2 from the germline V gene are LGHNT and FRNRAP. The CDR3 sequence: CASGGTGSGNTIYF. The CDR3 DNA follows: TGTGCTAGTGGTGGGACAGGGTCTGGAAACACCATATATTTT.

This chain joins TRBV27 and TRBJ2-2, with a tentative D call TRBD2 (5 bases). The germline V gene encodes CDR1 MNHEY and CDR2 SMNVEV (reference sequence). The CDR3 loop spans 16 amino acids. The germline V and J ends were trimmed by 6 bases and 1 base, with 15 bases remaining between them. Here the CDR3 DNA reads TGTGCCAGCAGCCTACGGACTCTTGTGAACACCGGGGAGCTGTTTTTT. This translates into CASSLRTLVNTGELFF.

This sequence joins TRBV12-3 or TRBV12-4 and TRBJ1-1, with D possibly matching TRBD1 (6 bases). CDR3 size: 13 residues. V shed 7 bases and J shed 1 base, with 10 bases lying between them. The chain's CDR3 is CASIRGQNTEAFF. The CDR3 DNA reads as TGTGCCAGCATCAGGGGACAGAACACTGAAGCTTTCTTT.

The chain is built from TRBV7-9 and TRBJ1-5; D not certain. Trimming removed 11 bases from V and 0 bases from J, with 11 bases in between. There are 13 residues in the CDR3. CDR1 is SEHNR, CDR2 FQNEAQ, per germline (reference sequence). The CDR3 loop is CAQTQDSNQPQHF. As DNA, the CDR3 is TGTGCCCAGACCCAGGATAGCAATCAGCCCCAGCATTTT.

The chain joins TRBV12-5 to TRBJ2-7; weak D call: TRBD1 (6 bases). This CDR3 has 14 amino acids. Trimming left V 4 bases short and J 4 bases short, with 14 bases between. Germline assignment: CDR1 LGHNT and CDR2 FRNRAP. The CDR3 sequence is CASGSPGAFYEQYF. CDR3 sequence (DNA): TGTGCTAGTGGTTCTCCAGGGGCTTTTTACGAGCAGTACTTC.

The sample holds a few counts of this clone. The chain employs TRBV10-3 and TRBJ2-2; 12 nucleotides agree with TRBD1. Germline CDR1 reads ENHRY; CDR2 reads SYGVKD. This CDR3 has 16 residues. V was clipped by 6 bases and J by 7 bases; unmatched bases: 9. The chain's CDR3 is CAISWGQGAVGGELFF. CDR3 DNA sequence: TGTGCCATCAGCTGGGGACAGGGGGCAGTTGGCGGGGAGCTGTTTTTT.

The gene calls are TRBV2 and TRBJ1-2, with no clear D. Germline V gene data show CDR1 as SNHLY and CDR2 as FYNNEI. The CDR3 is 12 residues long. V lost 6 bases and J lost 4, with 9 bases in between. The CDR3 loop reads CASRRGSYGYTF. The CDR3 nucleotides read TGTGCCAGCAGGCGGGGTAGCTATGGCTACACCTTC.

This rearrangement joins TRBV18 to TRBJ1-6; 8 bases match TRBD1. V shed 5 bases and J 8 bases; nucleotides not matched to a gene: 5. The CDR3 sequence is 14 residues long. Germline-derived CDR1 and CDR2 are KGHSH and LQKENI. This CDR3 is CASSSGTGDSPLHF. Here the CDR3 DNA reads TGTGCCAGCTCAAGTGGGACAGGTGATTCACCCCTCCACTTT.